This T cell receptor (beta chain) is from a study of blood T cell repertoires in COVID-19. Sequenced by immunoSEQ multiplex PCR; TCRdb stores in-frame clones only, minus some. The sample contains about 29,000 clones, 70% to 90% of which appear only once. The CDR3 has 14 amino acids. Losses at the gene ends were 4 bases for V and 9 bases for J; bases not matched to a gene: 9. Per germline, CDR1 MGHDK and CDR2 SYGVNS. V and J are TRBV25-1 and TRBJ2-1, with 7 bases fitting TRBD1. The specimen was peripheral blood. This receptor was identified in a woman of 80 years or more with COVID-19, enrolled during active disease. CDR3 DNA: TGTGCCAGCAGTGGATTAGACAGGGACGGTGAGCAGTTCTTC. Translated: CASSGLDRDGEQFF.